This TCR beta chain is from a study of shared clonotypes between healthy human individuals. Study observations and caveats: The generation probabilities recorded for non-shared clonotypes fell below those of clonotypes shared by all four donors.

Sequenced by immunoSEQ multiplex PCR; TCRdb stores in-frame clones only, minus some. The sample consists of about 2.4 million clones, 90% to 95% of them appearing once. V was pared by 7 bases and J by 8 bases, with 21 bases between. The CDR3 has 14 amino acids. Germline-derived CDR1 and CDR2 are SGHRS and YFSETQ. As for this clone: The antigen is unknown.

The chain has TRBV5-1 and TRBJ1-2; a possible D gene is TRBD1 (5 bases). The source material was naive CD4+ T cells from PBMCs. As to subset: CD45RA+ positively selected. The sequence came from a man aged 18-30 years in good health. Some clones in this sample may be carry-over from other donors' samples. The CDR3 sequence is CASSSPDGQGGYTF. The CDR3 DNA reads TGCGCCAGCTCCTCTCCCGACGGCCAGGGCGGCTACACCTTC.